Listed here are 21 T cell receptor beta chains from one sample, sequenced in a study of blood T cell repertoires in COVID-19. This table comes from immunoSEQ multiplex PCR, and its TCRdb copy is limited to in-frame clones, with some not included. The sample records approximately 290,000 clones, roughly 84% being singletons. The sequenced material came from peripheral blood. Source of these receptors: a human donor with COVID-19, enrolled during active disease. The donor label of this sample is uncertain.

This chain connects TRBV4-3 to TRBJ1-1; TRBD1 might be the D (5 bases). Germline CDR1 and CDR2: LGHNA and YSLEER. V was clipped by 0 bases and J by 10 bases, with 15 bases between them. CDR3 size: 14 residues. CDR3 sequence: CASSQDVAGRRAFF. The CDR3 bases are TGCGCCAGCAGCCAAGATGTGGCAGGGAGGAGAGCTTTCTTT.

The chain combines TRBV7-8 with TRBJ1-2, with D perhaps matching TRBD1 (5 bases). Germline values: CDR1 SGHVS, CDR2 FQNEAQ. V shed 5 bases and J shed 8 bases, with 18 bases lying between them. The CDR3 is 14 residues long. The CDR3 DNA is TGTGCCAGCAGCCCCAGGGTGAGCCTCGGAGGCTACACCTTC. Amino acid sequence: CASSPRVSLGGYTF.

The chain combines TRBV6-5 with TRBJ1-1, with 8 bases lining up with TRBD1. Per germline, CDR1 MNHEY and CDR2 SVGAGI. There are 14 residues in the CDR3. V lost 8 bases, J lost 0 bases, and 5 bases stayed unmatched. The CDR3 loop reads CASLWTGLNTEAFF. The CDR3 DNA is TGTGCCAGCCTCTGGACAGGGTTGAACACTGAAGCTTTCTTT.

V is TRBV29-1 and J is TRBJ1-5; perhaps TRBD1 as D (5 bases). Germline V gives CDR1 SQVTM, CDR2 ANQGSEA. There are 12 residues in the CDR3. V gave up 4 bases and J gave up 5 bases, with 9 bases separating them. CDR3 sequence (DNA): TGCAGCGTTGGAATAGGGGATCAGCCCCAGCATTTT. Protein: CSVGIGDQPQHF.

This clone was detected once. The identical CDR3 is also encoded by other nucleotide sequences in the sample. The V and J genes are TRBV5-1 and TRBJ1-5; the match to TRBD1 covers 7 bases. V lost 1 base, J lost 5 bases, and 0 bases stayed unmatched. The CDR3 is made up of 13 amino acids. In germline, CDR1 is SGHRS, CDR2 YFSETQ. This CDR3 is CASSLQGDQPQHF. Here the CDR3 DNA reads TGCGCCAGCAGCTTGCAGGGGGATCAGCCCCAGCATTTT.

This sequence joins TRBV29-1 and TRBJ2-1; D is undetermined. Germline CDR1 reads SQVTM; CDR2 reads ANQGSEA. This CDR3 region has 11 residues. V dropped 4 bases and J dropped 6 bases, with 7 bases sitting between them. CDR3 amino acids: CSVVRFNEQFF. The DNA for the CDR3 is TGCAGCGTTGTGAGGTTCAATGAGCAGTTCTTC.

The CDR3 is CAISESAGGTYEQYF. DNA for the CDR3: TGTGCCATCAGTGAGTCGGCAGGGGGTACCTACGAGCAGTACTTC. The chain links TRBV10-3 to TRBJ2-7; 7 positions match TRBD1. Germline assignment: CDR1 ENHRY and CDR2 SYGVKD. The CDR3 totals 15 residues. Trimming removed 0 bases from V and 2 bases from J; junction bases left unmatched: 4.

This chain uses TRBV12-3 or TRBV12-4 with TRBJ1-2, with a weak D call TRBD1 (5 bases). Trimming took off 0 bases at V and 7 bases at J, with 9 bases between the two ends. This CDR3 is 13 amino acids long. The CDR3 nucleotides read TGTGCCAGCAGTTTAGCGCGGCAGGGTGGCTACACCTTC. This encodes CASSLARQGGYTF.

CDR3 nucleotide sequence: TGTGCCAGCAGAGCCACTATGATTGGTTTAGCTTTCTTT. The encoded protein is CASRATMIGLAFF. The rearrangement joins TRBV21-1 to TRBJ1-1. TRBV21-1 is a pseudogene. CDR3 length equals 13 residues.

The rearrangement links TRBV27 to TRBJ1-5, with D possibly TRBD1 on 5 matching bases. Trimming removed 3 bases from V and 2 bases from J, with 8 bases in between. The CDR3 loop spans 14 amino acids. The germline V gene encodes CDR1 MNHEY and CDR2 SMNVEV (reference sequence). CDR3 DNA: TGTGCCAGCAGTTTCCAAGGGGGCAATCAGCCCCAGCATTTT. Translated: CASSFQGGNQPQHF.

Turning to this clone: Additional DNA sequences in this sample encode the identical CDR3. CDR3 residues: CASSQELAGGTDTQYF. In DNA, the CDR3 is TGTGCCAGCAGCCAAGAGCTAGCGGGAGGCACAGATACGCAGTATTTT. The V gene is TRBV4-2, the J gene TRBJ2-3; 10 nucleotides line up with TRBD2. V lost 0 bases to trimming and J lost 1 base; unmatched junction nucleotides: 1. The CDR3 loop spans 16 amino acids. Per the germline V gene, CDR1 is LGHNA and CDR2 is YNFKEQ.

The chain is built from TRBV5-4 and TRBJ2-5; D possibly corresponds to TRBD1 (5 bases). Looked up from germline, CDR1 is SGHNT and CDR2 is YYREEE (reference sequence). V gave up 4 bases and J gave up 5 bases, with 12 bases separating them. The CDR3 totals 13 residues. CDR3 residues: CASSTLGAETQYF. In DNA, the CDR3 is TGTGCCAGCAGCACCCTTGGGGCTGAGACCCAGTACTTC.

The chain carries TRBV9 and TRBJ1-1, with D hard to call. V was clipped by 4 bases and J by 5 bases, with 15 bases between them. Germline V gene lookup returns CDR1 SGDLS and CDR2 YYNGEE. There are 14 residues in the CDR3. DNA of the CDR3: TGTGCCAGCAGCTCACGCGGACTGGGGACTGAAGCTTTCTTT. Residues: CASSSRGLGTEAFF.

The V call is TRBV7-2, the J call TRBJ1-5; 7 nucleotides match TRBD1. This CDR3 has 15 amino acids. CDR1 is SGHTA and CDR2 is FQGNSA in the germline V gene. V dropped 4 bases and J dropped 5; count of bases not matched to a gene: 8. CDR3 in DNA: TGTGCCAGCAGCTCCCAGGGGGTGAGGGATCAGCCCCAGCATTTT. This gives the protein CASSSQGVRDQPQHF.

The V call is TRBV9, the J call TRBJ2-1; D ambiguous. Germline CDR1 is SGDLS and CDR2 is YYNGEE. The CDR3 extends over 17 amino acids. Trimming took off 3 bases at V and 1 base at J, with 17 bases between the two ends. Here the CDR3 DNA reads TGTGCCAGCAGCGCCCCTCCTAGGTCTTTTTCCTACAATGAGCAGTTCTTC. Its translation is CASSAPPRSFSYNEQFF.

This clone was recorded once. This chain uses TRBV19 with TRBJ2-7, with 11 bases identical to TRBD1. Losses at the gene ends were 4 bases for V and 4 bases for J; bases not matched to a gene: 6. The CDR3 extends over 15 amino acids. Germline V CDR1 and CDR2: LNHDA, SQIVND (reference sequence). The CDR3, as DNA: TGTGCCAGTAGTAACTCAGGACAGGGGGCATACGAGCAGTACTTC. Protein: CASSNSGQGAYEQYF. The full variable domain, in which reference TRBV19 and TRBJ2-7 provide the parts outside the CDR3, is DGGITQSPKYLFRKEGQNVTLSCEQNLNHDAMYWYRQDPGQGLRLIYYSQIVNDFQKGDIAEGYSVSREKKESFPLTVTSAQKNPTAFYLCASSNSGQGAYEQYFGPGTRLTVT.

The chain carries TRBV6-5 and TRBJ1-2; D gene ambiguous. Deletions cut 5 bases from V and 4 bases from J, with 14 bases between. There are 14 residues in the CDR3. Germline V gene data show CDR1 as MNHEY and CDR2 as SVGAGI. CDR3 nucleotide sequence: TGTGCCAGCAGTCGCCGAAGGGAGGCCTATGGCTACACCTTC. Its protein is CASSRRREAYGYTF.

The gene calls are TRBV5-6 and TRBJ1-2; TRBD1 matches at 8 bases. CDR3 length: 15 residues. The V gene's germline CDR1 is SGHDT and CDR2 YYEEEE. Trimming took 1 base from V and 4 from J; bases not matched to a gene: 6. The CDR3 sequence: CASSLTTGGSYGYTF. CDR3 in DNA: TGTGCCAGCAGCTTGACTACAGGGGGGAGCTATGGCTACACCTTC.

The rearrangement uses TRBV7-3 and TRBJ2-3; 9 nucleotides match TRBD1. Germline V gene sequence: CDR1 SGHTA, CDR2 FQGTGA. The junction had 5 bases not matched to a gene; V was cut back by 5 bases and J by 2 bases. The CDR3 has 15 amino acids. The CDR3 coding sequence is TGTGCCAGCAGCCGAGGACAGGGGTACACAGATACGCAGTATTTT. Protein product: CASSRGQGYTDTQYF.

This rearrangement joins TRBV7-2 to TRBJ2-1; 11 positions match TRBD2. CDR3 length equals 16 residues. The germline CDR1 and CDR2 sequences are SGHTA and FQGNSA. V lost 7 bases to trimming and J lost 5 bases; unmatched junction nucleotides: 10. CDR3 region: CASTLAGLAVNNEQFF. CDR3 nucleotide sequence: TGTGCCAGCACCCTTGCGGGACTAGCGGTCAACAATGAGCAGTTCTTC. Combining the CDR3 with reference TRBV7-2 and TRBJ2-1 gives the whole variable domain GAGVSQSPSNKVTEKGKDVELRCDPISGHTALYWYRQSLGQGLEFLIYFQGNSAPDKSGLPSDRFSAERTGGSVSTLTIQRTQQEDSAVYLCASTLAGLAVNNEQFFGPGTRLTVL.

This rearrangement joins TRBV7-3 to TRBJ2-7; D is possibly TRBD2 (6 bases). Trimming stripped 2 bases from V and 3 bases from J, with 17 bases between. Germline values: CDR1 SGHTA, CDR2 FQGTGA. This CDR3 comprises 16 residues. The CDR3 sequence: CASSLVESQTSYEQYF. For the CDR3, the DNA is TGTGCCAGCAGCTTAGTGGAGTCCCAGACTAGCTACGAGCAGTACTTC.